By sample fraction, the clone carrying this TCR beta chain is medium-sized (0.01 to 0.1%). Its antigen is currently unknown. Each TRB amplification used roughly 250-550 ng of genomic DNA from blood. BIOMED2 TRB-A/B primer pools were used in multiplex TRB PCR. TCRdb processed the multiplex PCR reads anew with MiXCR; each CDR3 protein has one entry. The sample lists over 15,000 distinct CDR3 sequences, about 26% occurring once. The data belong to a study of T and B cells in COVID-19 patients. Study overall: Blood was sampled from COVID-19 patients who were either actively infected or recovered. Median age was approximately 33 years in the recovered cohort and 67 years in the active-infection cohort. Regarding the study as a whole: In COVID-19 patients, T cell receptor beta variable and joining gene use was reportedly strongly skewed. Of 2,331 TCR clusters found only in the recovered cohort, a few dozen had low generation probability.

Trimming removed 3 bases at V and 1 base at J, with 6 bases between. The length of the CDR3 is 13 residues. Germline V gives CDR1 SQVTM, CDR2 ANQGSEA. The TCR was taken from a human donor who had recovered from COVID-19. The chain uses TRBV29-1 and TRBJ2-2; D not certain. Specimen: blood. CDR3 region: CSVDLQNTGELFF. The CDR3, as DNA: TGCAGCGTTGATTTGCAGAACACCGGGGAGCTGTTTTTT.